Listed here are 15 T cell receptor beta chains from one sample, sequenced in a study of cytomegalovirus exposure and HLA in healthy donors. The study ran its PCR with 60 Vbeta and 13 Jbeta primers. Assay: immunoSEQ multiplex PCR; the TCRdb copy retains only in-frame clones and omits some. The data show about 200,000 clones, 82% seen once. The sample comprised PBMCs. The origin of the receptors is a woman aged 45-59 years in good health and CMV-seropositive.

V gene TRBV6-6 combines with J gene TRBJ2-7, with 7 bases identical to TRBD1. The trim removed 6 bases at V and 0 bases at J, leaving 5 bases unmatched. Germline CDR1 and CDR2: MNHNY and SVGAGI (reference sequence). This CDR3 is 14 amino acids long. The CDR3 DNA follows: TGTGCCAGCAGCCCCACAGGGGTCTCCTACGAGCAGTACTTC. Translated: CASSPTGVSYEQYF.

The CDR3 DNA sequence: TGTGCCAGTAGTTTGCAGGGTAGTTTTGGCGAGCAGTTCTTC. Protein: CASSLQGSFGEQFF. The genes are TRBV19 and TRBJ2-1; possibly TRBD1 for D (5 bases). There are 14 residues in the CDR3. Germline CDR1 reads LNHDA; CDR2 reads SQIVND (reference sequence). The V and J ends lost 5 bases and 10 bases respectively, with 18 bases between them.

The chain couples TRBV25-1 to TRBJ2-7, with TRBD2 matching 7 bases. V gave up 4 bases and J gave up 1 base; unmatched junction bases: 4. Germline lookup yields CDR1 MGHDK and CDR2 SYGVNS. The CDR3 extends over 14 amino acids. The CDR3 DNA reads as TGTGCCAGCAGTGTAGGCGGGGGTTCCTACGAGCAGTACTTC. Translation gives CASSVGGGSYEQYF.

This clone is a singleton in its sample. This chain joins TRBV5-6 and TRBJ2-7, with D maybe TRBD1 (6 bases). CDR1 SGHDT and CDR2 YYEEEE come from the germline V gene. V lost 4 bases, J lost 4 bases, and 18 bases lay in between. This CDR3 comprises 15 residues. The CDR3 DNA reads TGTGCCAGCAGCCGATTAGGGGGAGACCCTTACGAGCAGTACTTC. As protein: CASSRLGGDPYEQYF. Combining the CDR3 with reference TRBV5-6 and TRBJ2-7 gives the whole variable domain DAGVTQSPTHLIKTRGQQVTLRCSPKSGHDTVSWYQQALGQGPQFIFQYYEEEERQRGNFPDRFSGHQFPNYSSELNVNALLLGDSALYLCASSRLGGDPYEQYFGPGTRLTVT.

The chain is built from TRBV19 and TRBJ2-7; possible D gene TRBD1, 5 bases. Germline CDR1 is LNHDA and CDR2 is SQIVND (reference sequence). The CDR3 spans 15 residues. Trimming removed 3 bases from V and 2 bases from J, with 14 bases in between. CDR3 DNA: TGTGCCAGTAGTATTTCGTGGACACTTACCTACGAGCAGTACTTC. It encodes CASSISWTLTYEQYF.

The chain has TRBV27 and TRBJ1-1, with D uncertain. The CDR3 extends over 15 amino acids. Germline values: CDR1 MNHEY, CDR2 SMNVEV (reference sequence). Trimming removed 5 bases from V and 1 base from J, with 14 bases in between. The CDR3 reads CASSPYTTPNTEAFF. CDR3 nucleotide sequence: TGTGCCAGCAGTCCCTATACGACACCGAACACTGAAGCTTTCTTT.

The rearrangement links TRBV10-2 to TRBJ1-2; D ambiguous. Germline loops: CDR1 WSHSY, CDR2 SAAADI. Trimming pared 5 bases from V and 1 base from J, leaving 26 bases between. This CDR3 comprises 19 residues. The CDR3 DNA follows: TGCGCCAGCAGTAAAGGGAACAGAATGGGAGATTCCTTTAACTATGGCTACACCTTC. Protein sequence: CASSKGNRMGDSFNYGYTF.

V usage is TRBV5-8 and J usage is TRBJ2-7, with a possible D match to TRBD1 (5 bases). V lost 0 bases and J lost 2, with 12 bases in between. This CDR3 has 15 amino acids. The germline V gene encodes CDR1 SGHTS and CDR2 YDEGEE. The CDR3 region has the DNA TGTGCCAGCAGCTTGGTAGGTGCAGGGACCTACGAGCAGTACTTC. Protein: CASSLVGAGTYEQYF.

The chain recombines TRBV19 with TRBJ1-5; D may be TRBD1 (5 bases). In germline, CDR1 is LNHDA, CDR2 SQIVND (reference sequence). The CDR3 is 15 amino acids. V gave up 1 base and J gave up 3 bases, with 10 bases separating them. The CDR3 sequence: CASSIGQSHNQPQHF. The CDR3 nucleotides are TGTGCCAGTAGTATAGGACAGAGCCACAATCAGCCCCAGCATTTT.

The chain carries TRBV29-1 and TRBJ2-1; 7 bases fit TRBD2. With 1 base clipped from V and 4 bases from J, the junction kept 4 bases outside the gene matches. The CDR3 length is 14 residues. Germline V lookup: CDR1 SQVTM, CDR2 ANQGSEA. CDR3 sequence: CSVEGRELYNEQFF. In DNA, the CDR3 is TGCAGCGTTGAAGGGCGGGAGCTTTACAATGAGCAGTTCTTC.

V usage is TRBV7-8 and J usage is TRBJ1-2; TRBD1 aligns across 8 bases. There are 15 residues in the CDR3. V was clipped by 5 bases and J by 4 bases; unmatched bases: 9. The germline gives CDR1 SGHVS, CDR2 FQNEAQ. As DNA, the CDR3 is TGTGCCAGCAGCCAAGGGGCAGGGGGCTTCTATGGCTACACCTTC. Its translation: CASSQGAGGFYGYTF.

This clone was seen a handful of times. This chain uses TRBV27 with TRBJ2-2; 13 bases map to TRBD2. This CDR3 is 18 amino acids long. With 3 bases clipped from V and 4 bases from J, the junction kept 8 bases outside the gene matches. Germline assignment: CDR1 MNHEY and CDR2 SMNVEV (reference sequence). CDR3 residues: CASSFRMGLAGPTGELFF. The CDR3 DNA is TGTGCCAGCAGTTTCAGGATGGGACTAGCGGGACCCACCGGGGAGCTGTTTTTT.

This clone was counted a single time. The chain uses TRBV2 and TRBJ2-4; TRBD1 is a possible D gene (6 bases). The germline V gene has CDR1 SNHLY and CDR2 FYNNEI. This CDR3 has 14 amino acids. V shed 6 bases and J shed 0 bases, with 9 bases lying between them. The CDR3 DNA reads TGTGCCAGCAGGGACAGAGCAGCCAAAAACATTCAGTACTTC. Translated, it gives CASRDRAAKNIQYF.

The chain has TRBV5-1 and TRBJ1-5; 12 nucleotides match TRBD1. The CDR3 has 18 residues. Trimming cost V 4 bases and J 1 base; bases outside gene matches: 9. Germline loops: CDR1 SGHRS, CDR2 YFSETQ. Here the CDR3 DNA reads TGCGCCAGCAGCCCTGGGACAGGGGGCGGCTTAAGCAATCAGCCCCAGCATTTT. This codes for CASSPGTGGGLSNQPQHF. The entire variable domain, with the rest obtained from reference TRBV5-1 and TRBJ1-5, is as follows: KAGVTQTPRYLIKTRGQQVTLSCSPISGHRSVSWYQQTPGQGLQFLFEYFSETQRNKGNFPGRFSGRQFSNSRSEMNVSTLELGDSALYLCASSPGTGGGLSNQPQHFGDGTRLSIL.

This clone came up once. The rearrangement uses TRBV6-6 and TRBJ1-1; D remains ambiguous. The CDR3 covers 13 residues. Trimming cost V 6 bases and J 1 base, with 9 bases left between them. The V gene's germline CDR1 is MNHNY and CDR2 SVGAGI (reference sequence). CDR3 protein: CASRVTPNTEAFF. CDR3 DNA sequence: TGTGCCAGCAGAGTGACTCCGAACACTGAAGCTTTCTTT.